This note documents a single T cell receptor (beta chain) sequence. The data were obtained in a study of shared T cell receptors in the human thymus. The germline CDR1 and CDR2 sequences are GTSNPN and SVGIG (reference sequence). This CDR3 is 18 amino acids long. Trimming removed 5 bases at V and 0 bases at J, with 25 bases between. The method was immunoSEQ multiplex PCR; TCRdb's version includes in-frame clones alone and lacks a portion of them. The sample carries about 540,000 clones, around 78% recorded once. These data were likewise used in another study, on human thymus T cells. That report notes: Donors were healthy Finnish infants having corrective surgery for congenital heart defects. Corrective heart surgery yielded the resections from which the thymus tissue came. Thymic and blood repertoires seemed to favor certain V and J genes. What related research reported was that thymic repertoires overlapped highly among unrelated individuals.

The origin of this receptor is a boy under two years old with a congenital heart defect. Material: thymocytes. The chain uses TRBV30 and TRBJ1-1; tentatively, D is TRBD1 (6 bases). Written as DNA, the CDR3 is TGTGCCTGGGATGGACAGCCTTTTGGTAACGGTGTGAACACTGAAGCTTTCTTT. Translated: CAWDGQPFGNGVNTEAFF.